This TCR beta chain comes out of a study of cytomegalovirus exposure and HLA in healthy donors. Notes on the study in general: Reportedly, a later analysis found an Asian-associated ancestry cluster had fewer N-insertions than the approximately 670-donor mean.

Germline assignment: CDR1 LNHDA and CDR2 SQIVND (reference sequence). J was trimmed by 4 bases and V by 10 bases; bases with no gene match: 15. CDR3 length: 15 amino acids. Points on this clone: Its antigen is currently unknown.

Both 60 Vbeta primers and 13 Jbeta primers went into the PCR. TCRdb's copy holds only in-frame clones and misses some; the assay was immunoSEQ multiplex PCR. The sample holds fewer than 200,000 clones, roughly 65% seen once. The receptor was derived from a woman aged 18-35 years in good health and CMV-seropositive. Sequences were obtained from PBMCs. The chain is built from TRBV19 and TRBJ1-2, with 7 bases fitting TRBD1. CDR3 nucleotide sequence: TGTGCCACCCACCGGGACAGCTCGCTCCGCTATGGCTACACCTTC. Translating it yields CATHRDSSLRYGYTF.